The 27 T cell receptor beta chains given below trace back to one sample, sequenced in a study of blood T cell repertoires in COVID-19 (dated by TCRdb to the early 2020s). The method behind the library was the immunoSEQ multiplex PCR assay. TCRdb stores this immuneACCESS table with in-frame sequences only. Part of the clones is absent; in the studies checked, under half of the shortfall reflects unresolved V genes, and no reason is known for the rest. This sample lists about 480,000 clones; approximately 89% were detected once. The ten largest clones take up roughly 0.9% of the sample. What was sequenced was peripheral blood. These TCRs come from a man in his late teens or twenties with COVID-19, enrolled during active disease.

The DNA for the CDR3 is TGTGCCAGCTCACTTAGCGGGGCACAAGAGACCCAGTACTTC. It is translated as CASSLSGAQETQYF. V is TRBV18 and J is TRBJ2-5; the match to TRBD2 covers 8 bases. After removal of 4 bases from V and 2 bases from J, the junction contained 3 bases not matched to a gene. Germline-derived CDR1 and CDR2 are KGHSH and LQKENI. The CDR3 extends over 14 amino acids.

The J gene is TRBJ1-4, the V gene TRBV6-5; 11 nucleotides align to TRBD1. The CDR3 sequence is 15 residues long. The junction had 6 bases not matched to a gene; V was cut back by 5 bases and J by 7 bases. Germline V CDR1 and CDR2: MNHEY, SVGAGI. Here the CDR3 reads CASSPFGTGGEKLFF. The CDR3 DNA reads TGTGCCAGCAGTCCGTTCGGGACAGGGGGTGAAAAACTGTTTTTT.

Comments on this clone: Other DNA sequences of this sample code for an identical CDR3. The rearrangement uses TRBV12-3 or TRBV12-4 and TRBJ2-7, with D perhaps TRBD2 (6 bases). Trimming pared 3 bases from V and 3 bases from J, leaving 6 bases between. The CDR3 is made up of 12 amino acids. CDR3 residues: CASSLRGYEQYF. The CDR3 DNA sequence: TGTGCCAGCAGTTTGCGGGGCTACGAGCAGTACTTC.

The chain joins TRBV3-1 (or the pseudogene TRBV3-2) to TRBJ2-3, with D tentatively TRBD2 (6 bases). Trimming shortened V by 4 bases and J by 2 bases, and 16 bases separated the two germline ends. This CDR3 region has 16 residues. Germline lookup yields CDR1 LGHDT and CDR2 YNNKEL (reference sequence). CDR3 nucleotide sequence: TGTGCCAGCAGCCGCGGGTCAGGGAGGCTCACAGATACGCAGTATTTT. Encoded protein: CASSRGSGRLTDTQYF.

The chain recombines TRBV9 with TRBJ2-3; a weak D match, TRBD1 (6 bases). Trimming took 4 bases from V and 2 from J, leaving 14 bases between them. The germline gives CDR1 SGDLS, CDR2 YYNGEE. The CDR3 loop spans 15 amino acids. The CDR3: CASSLRQGNTDTQYF. CDR3 in DNA: TGTGCCAGCAGCCTAAGGCAGGGGAACACAGATACGCAGTATTTT.

Only a few counts were recorded for this clone. The CDR3 protein is CASSSGGGELFF. DNA of the CDR3: TGTGCCAGCAGCAGCGGGGGCGGGGAGCTGTTTTTT. The V and J genes are TRBV7-9 and TRBJ2-2, with TRBD2 matching 8 bases. There are 12 residues in the CDR3. Germline trimming cut 5 bases from V and 7 bases from J; bases unmatched to any gene: 0. In germline, CDR1 is SEHNR, CDR2 FQNEAQ (reference sequence).

The CDR3 coding sequence is TGTGCCAGCAGCCAGGCGAGTGGGGTCCGTACAGGGAAGGGTCTGAACACTGAAGCTTTCTTT. It translates to CASSQASGVRTGKGLNTEAFF. The chain couples TRBV2 to TRBJ1-1; a possible D gene is TRBD1 (6 bases). This CDR3 spans 21 amino acids. Trimming pared 6 bases from V and 0 bases from J, leaving 32 bases between. Germline V gene lookup returns CDR1 SNHLY and CDR2 FYNNEI.

This clone was detected once. The rearrangement links TRBV2 to TRBJ1-4; the match to TRBD1 covers 10 bases. Germline V gene data show CDR1 as SNHLY and CDR2 as FYNNEI. Germline trimming cut 5 bases from V and 7 bases from J; bases unmatched to any gene: 7. The CDR3 is 15 residues long. The CDR3 bases are TGTGCCAGCAGTCCTGACAGGGGGCGGGCTGAAAAACTGTTTTTT. Residues: CASSPDRGRAEKLFF.

The gene calls are TRBV2 and TRBJ2-1, with D tentatively TRBD1 (7 bases). Germline CDR1 and CDR2: SNHLY and FYNNEI. V was shortened by 8 bases and J by 7 bases, with 18 bases between the two germline ends. There are 14 residues in the CDR3. The CDR3 DNA is TGTGCCAGCCATTCGGTCCAGGGGGGTAATGAGCAGTTCTTC. It translates to CASHSVQGGNEQFF. Full variable domain (missing parts from reference TRBV2 and TRBJ2-1): EPEVTQTPSHQVTQMGQEVILRCVPISNHLYFYWYRQILGQKVEFLVSFYNNEISEKSEIFDDQFSVERPDGSNFTLKIRSTKLEDSAMYFCASHSVQGGNEQFFGPGTRLTVL.

The chain couples TRBV11-2 to TRBJ2-1; D gene unclear. The CDR3 contains 16 residues. V dropped 3 bases and J dropped 0 bases, with 12 bases sitting between them. The V gene's germline CDR1 is SGHAT and CDR2 FQNNGV. The CDR3 DNA is TGTGCCAGCAGCTTCCTACCTAGAAGCTCCTACAATGAGCAGTTCTTC. This gives the protein CASSFLPRSSYNEQFF.

The chain employs TRBV6-2 or TRBV6-3 and TRBJ2-5; 7 positions agree with TRBD1. V trimming: 0 bases; J trimming: 3 bases; junction bases outside the gene matches: 7. CDR3 size: 16 residues. Germline V gene data show CDR1 as MNHEY and CDR2 as SVGEGT. CDR3 coding DNA: TGTGCCAGCAGTTACTCGCGCAGGGGGTTGAAAGAGACCCAGTACTTC. As protein: CASSYSRRGLKETQYF.

This chain connects TRBV4-1 to TRBJ2-3; 10 positions match TRBD2. Germline V CDR1 and CDR2: MGHRA, YSYEKL. The CDR3 length is 15 residues. V dropped 4 bases and J dropped 0; count of bases not matched to a gene: 1. CDR3 nucleotides: TGCGCCAGCAGCCCTAGCGGGAGTAGCACAGATACGCAGTATTTT. It translates to CASSPSGSSTDTQYF.

The chain recombines TRBV18 with TRBJ2-1; D is uncertain. Germline V CDR1 and CDR2: KGHSH, LQKENI. The CDR3 covers 12 residues. With 3 bases removed from V and 8 bases from J, the gap between germline ends came to 8 bases. The CDR3 loop is CASSPQVDEQFF. The CDR3 DNA follows: TGTGCCAGCTCACCCCAGGTGGATGAGCAGTTCTTC.

The rearrangement uses TRBV6-6 and TRBJ1-2; D perhaps matches TRBD1 (5 bases). This CDR3 spans 16 amino acids. Trimming took off 0 bases at V and 4 bases at J, with 15 bases between the two ends. Germline V lookup: CDR1 MNHNY, CDR2 SVGAGI (reference sequence). The CDR3 protein is CASSYSIIVDSYGYTF. CDR3 DNA: TGTGCCAGCAGTTACTCGATTATTGTTGACAGCTATGGCTACACCTTC.

This rearrangement joins TRBV4-1 to TRBJ2-3; D is undetermined. This CDR3 has 13 residues. Germline V gives CDR1 MGHRA, CDR2 YSYEKL. V was pared by 7 bases and J by 1 base, with 9 bases between. The CDR3: CASNSPGTDTQYF. The DNA of the CDR3 is TGCGCCAGCAACTCACCCGGCACAGATACGCAGTATTTT.

The table lists this clone with a count of one. This chain joins TRBV5-1 and TRBJ2-3, with 8 bases fitting TRBD2. Unmatched junction bases numbered 4, after V lost 2 bases and J lost 5 bases. The germline V gene has CDR1 SGHRS and CDR2 YFSETQ. CDR3 length: 14 residues. This CDR3 is CASSLILAGDTQYF. The DNA of the CDR3 is TGCGCCAGCAGCTTAATCCTAGCGGGAGATACGCAGTATTTT.

This chain uses TRBV6-5 with TRBJ2-1; 7 bases match TRBD2. The CDR3 extends over 14 amino acids. The J segment lost 8 bases and the V segment lost 2 bases, leaving 6 bases of the junction unmatched. The germline CDR1 and CDR2 sequences are MNHEY and SVGAGI. In DNA form, the CDR3 reads TGTGCCAGCAGTTACACGTGGGGGGGAGATGAGCAGTTCTTC. Residues: CASSYTWGGDEQFF.

V usage is TRBV11-2 and J usage is TRBJ2-3; 7 bases line up with TRBD2. V was clipped by 3 bases and J by 2 bases; unmatched bases: 8. Germline V gene lookup returns CDR1 SGHAT and CDR2 FQNNGV. The CDR3 is made up of 16 amino acids. The CDR3 nucleotides are TGTGCCAGCAGCTTGGAAGGACTAGACTCCACAGATACGCAGTATTTT. Its protein is CASSLEGLDSTDTQYF.

The rearrangement joins TRBV5-4 to TRBJ2-5; D is possibly TRBD2 (7 bases). This CDR3 is 16 amino acids long. The germline V gene has CDR1 SGHNT and CDR2 YYREEE (reference sequence). Trimming stripped 1 base from V and 4 bases from J, with 17 bases between. The CDR3: CASSLRSGGRGETQYF. The CDR3 DNA reads TGTGCCAGCAGCTTGCGATCGGGGGGCCGGGGAGAGACCCAGTACTTC.

The chain has TRBV2 and TRBJ1-1; a weak D match, TRBD1 (6 bases). CDR3 length: 13 residues. The ends were cut back, 5 bases at V and 2 bases at J, with 9 bases in the middle. The V gene's germline CDR1 is SNHLY and CDR2 FYNNEI. CDR3 protein: CASSRDTNTEAFF. The CDR3 DNA sequence: TGTGCCAGCAGTCGGGACACAAACACTGAAGCTTTCTTT.

The chain uses TRBV10-1 and TRBJ2-3; D perhaps matches TRBD2 (6 bases). V lost 2 bases and J 1 base, leaving 7 bases between the germline ends. CDR1 and CDR2 from the germline V gene are WNHNN and SYGVQD (reference sequence). The CDR3 is 14 amino acids. The CDR3 here is CASSEGGGTDTQYF. In DNA, the CDR3 is TGCGCCAGCAGTGAGGGCGGGGGCACAGATACGCAGTATTTT.

The CDR3 is CASSQVLAGTYEQYF. Here the CDR3 DNA reads TGTGCCAGCAGCCAAGTTCTAGCGGGGACCTACGAGCAGTACTTC. The V call is TRBV4-2, the J call TRBJ2-7, with TRBD2 matching 9 bases. The CDR3 spans 15 residues. Germline trimming cut 1 base from V and 2 bases from J; bases unmatched to any gene: 3. Germline V gives CDR1 LGHNA, CDR2 YNFKEQ.

The V and J genes are TRBV7-3 and TRBJ2-1; 8 nucleotides agree with TRBD2. The CDR3 length is 14 residues. The junction had 6 bases not matched to a gene; V was cut back by 4 bases and J by 7 bases. The V gene's germline CDR1 is SGHTA and CDR2 FQGTGA. CDR3 nucleotides: TGTGCCAGCAGCTCCGCAGCGGGAGTGAATGAGCAGTTCTTC. This gives the protein CASSSAAGVNEQFF.

This clone was observed a single time. The gene calls are TRBV7-2 and TRBJ2-5, with 9 bases identical to TRBD2. Germline V lookup: CDR1 SGHTA, CDR2 FQGNSA. Trimming cost V 1 base and J 3 bases; bases outside gene matches: 3. The CDR3 totals 15 residues. Written as DNA, the CDR3 is TGTGCCAGCAGCTTAGGGTGGACTAGCGAAGAGACCCAGTACTTC. It codes for CASSLGWTSEETQYF.

The chain couples TRBV27 to TRBJ2-4; TRBD2 might be the D (6 bases). The CDR3 sequence is 13 residues long. Trimming took 3 bases from V and 8 from J, leaving 11 bases between them. Germline-derived CDR1 and CDR2 are MNHEY and SMNVEV (reference sequence). The CDR3 DNA reads TGTGCCAGCAGTTTGTACAGGAGGGACATTCAGTACTTC. Translation gives CASSLYRRDIQYF.

The rearrangement uses TRBV3-1 (or the pseudogene TRBV3-2) and TRBJ2-5; tentative D call: TRBD2 (6 bases). The V end was cut by 3 bases, the J end by 1 base, with 15 bases between. The CDR3 consists of 16 residues. Germline CDR1 reads LGHDT; CDR2 reads YNNKEL (reference sequence). The CDR3 DNA follows: TGTGCCAGCAGCCATCCGGGCGGGGCGGGCCAAGAGACCCAGTACTTC. Protein: CASSHPGGAGQETQYF.

This chain uses TRBV2 with TRBJ1-2; D is possibly TRBD1 (6 bases). This CDR3 has 13 amino acids. V gave up 8 bases and J gave up 6 bases, with 16 bases separating them. Germline V gene data show CDR1 as SNHLY and CDR2 as FYNNEI. The CDR3 protein is CASRQDHADGYTF. CDR3 nucleotides: TGTGCCAGCCGACAGGACCACGCGGATGGCTACACCTTC.